This T cell receptor (beta chain) was retrieved from a study of a mutant IDH1 vaccine in newly diagnosed glioma. Background on the study: Onset of vaccination occurred 4-6 weeks following radiotherapy alone, or with temozolomide cycles. It was radiotherapy, temozolomide, or both that patients received previously, with most receiving both. The study, taken as a whole, reports: A vaccine-induced immune response developed in roughly 93% of the patients.

With respect to this clone: Its antigen remains unidentified.

Indicated time point: week 47, end of study. In the vaccine, a single dose held 300 ug of the mutant IDH1 20-mer peptide, along with topical imiquimod. After removal of 0 bases from V and 6 bases from J, the junction contained 5 bases not matched to a gene. The V gene's germline CDR1 is SGHTA and CDR2 FQGNSA. This CDR3 spans 14 amino acids. Clones were read by immunoSEQ multiplex PCR, and TCRdb kept only the in-frame ones, dropping some. The profile shows tens of thousands of clones, less than 80% of them singletons. This sample comprised PBMCs, obtained from a glioma patient whose treatment included an IDH1 peptide vaccine. The TCR sequence derives from a man aged 45-60 years with glioma. This chain joins TRBV7-2 and TRBJ2-7; 7 positions agree with TRBD1. DNA for the CDR3: TGTGCCAGCAGCTTAGCAGGGGGCCAAGGCGAGCAGTACTTC. Protein: CASSLAGGQGEQYF.